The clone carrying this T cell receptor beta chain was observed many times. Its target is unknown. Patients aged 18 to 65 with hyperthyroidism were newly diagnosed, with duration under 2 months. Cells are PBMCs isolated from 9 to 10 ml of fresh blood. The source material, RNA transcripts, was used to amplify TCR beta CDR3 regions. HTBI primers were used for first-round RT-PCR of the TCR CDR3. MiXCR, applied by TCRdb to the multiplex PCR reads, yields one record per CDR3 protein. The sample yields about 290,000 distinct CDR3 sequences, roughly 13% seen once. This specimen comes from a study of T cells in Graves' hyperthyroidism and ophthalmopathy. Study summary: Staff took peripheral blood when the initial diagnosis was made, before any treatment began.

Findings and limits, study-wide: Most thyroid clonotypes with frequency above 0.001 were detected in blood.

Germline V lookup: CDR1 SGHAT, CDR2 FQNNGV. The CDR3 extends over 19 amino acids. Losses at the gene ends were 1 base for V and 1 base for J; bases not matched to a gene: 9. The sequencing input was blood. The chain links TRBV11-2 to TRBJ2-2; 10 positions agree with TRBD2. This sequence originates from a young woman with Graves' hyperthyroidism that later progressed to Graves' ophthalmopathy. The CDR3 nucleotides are TGTGCCAGCAGCTTAGGGTTCCTAGCGGGAGAAAAGAACACCGGGGAGCTGTTTTTT. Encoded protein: CASSLGFLAGEKNTGELFF.